Below are 28 T cell receptor beta chains sequenced from a single sample in a study of blood T cells in healthy people across ages. Combining a sample-barcoded 5' primer with a J-beta primer mix, a second PCR ran for roughly 7 to 12 cycles. TCRdb analysed the 5' RACE reads with MiXCR anew, one entry per CDR3 protein. The sample has 800,000 or so distinct CDR3 sequences, around 62% seen once. Sequenced input: blood. All receptors derive from a man in his thirties or forties in good health.

The chain joins TRBV10-3 to TRBJ1-2; D remains unclear. The CDR3 has 13 amino acids. CDR1 ENHRY and CDR2 SYGVKD come from the germline V gene. V was clipped by 10 bases and J by 3 bases, with 15 bases between them. The CDR3 DNA reads TGTGCCACAAGCGGGGTTTCAGACTATGGCTACACCTTC. Its protein is CATSGVSDYGYTF.

The chain links TRBV10-2 to TRBJ2-1, with a possible D match to TRBD2 (6 bases). The CDR3 consists of 13 residues. V shed 8 bases and J shed 6 bases, with 14 bases lying between them. Germline V gives CDR1 WSHSY, CDR2 SAAADI. The CDR3: CASVRGYSNEQFF. Here the CDR3 DNA reads TGCGCCAGCGTACGGGGGTACTCCAATGAGCAGTTCTTC.

The gene calls are TRBV6-6 and TRBJ2-3; 8 bases match TRBD2. The J segment lost 0 bases and the V segment lost 5 bases, leaving 4 bases of the junction unmatched. The CDR3 totals 15 residues. Germline CDR1 reads MNHNY; CDR2 reads SVGAGI (reference sequence). The CDR3 is CASSKTSASTDTQYF. The CDR3 DNA reads as TGTGCCAGCAGTAAGACTAGCGCAAGCACAGATACGCAGTATTTT.

Only a few counts were recorded for this clonotype. The chain joins TRBV20-1 to TRBJ2-7; D unresolved. Germline CDR1 is DFQATT and CDR2 is SNEGSKA (reference sequence). Trimming shortened V by 0 bases and J by 0 bases, and 9 bases separated the two germline ends. This CDR3 is 14 amino acids long. The CDR3 DNA follows: TGCAGTGCTAGAGATCGGACGGTCTCCTACGAGCAGTACTTC. Protein product: CSARDRTVSYEQYF.

This clonotype appeared a single time. The junction departs from the called germline gene at one end, perhaps through a read error. The chain has TRBV4-3 and TRBJ2-2, with no clear D. Germline CDR1 LGHNA, CDR2 YSLEER. The CDR3 extends over 15 amino acids. Here the CDR3 reads CASGQEVRLTGELFF. The CDR3 DNA is TGCGCCAGCGGCCAAGAAGTTAGACTCACCGGGGAGCTGTTTTTT.

In this sample, this clonotype turned up a few times. The chain links TRBV27 to TRBJ1-4; D perhaps matches TRBD1 (5 bases). CDR1 and CDR2 from the germline V gene are MNHEY and SMNVEV (reference sequence). The CDR3 has 15 amino acids. V dropped 4 bases and J dropped 1 base, with 10 bases sitting between them. The chain's CDR3 is CASSYRGGTNEKLFF. In DNA, the CDR3 is TGTGCCAGCAGTTATCGGGGGGGAACTAATGAAAAACTGTTTTTT.

This chain connects TRBV11-2 to TRBJ2-4, with D tentatively TRBD2 (5 bases). The CDR3 loop spans 15 amino acids. Trimming took 5 bases from V and 7 from J, leaving 18 bases between them. The germline V gene has CDR1 SGHAT and CDR2 FQNNGV. The chain's CDR3 is CASSPRVRAENIQYF. The CDR3 bases are TGTGCCAGCAGCCCCAGAGTGAGGGCGGAGAACATTCAGTACTTC.

In this sample, this clonotype turned up a few times. This chain joins TRBV6-1 and TRBJ2-7; perhaps TRBD1 as D (7 bases). The germline V gene has CDR1 MNHNS and CDR2 SASEGT. Trimming took off 3 bases at V and 5 bases at J, with 11 bases between the two ends. The CDR3 extends over 13 amino acids. The CDR3, as DNA: TGTGCCAGCAGTGATGGAGGGGGCGACGAGCAGTACTTC. Amino acid sequence: CASSDGGGDEQYF.

J is TRBJ1-2 and V is TRBV29-1; 8 nucleotides match TRBD1. With V trimmed by 0 bases and J by 4 bases, 13 bases remained unmatched. This CDR3 contains 17 residues. CDR1 and CDR2 from the germline V gene are SQVTM and ANQGSEA. CDR3 in DNA: TGCAGCGTTGAAGAAGGCCCTAGGCAGGGGGCAGGCTATGGCTACACCTTC. It specifies CSVEEGPRQGAGYGYTF.

This clonotype was seen a handful of times. V and J are TRBV10-3 and TRBJ2-4, with TRBD2 matching over 8 bases. The J call may be wrong; the DNA end is better matched by TRBJ2-7. The CDR3 runs to 13 residues. Germline-derived CDR1 and CDR2 are ENHRY and SYGVKD. This chain's CDR3 is CAIRGLERYEQYF. The DNA of the CDR3 is TGTGCCATCAGGGGACTAGAGCGGTACGAGCAGTACTTC.

This clonotype is a singleton in its sample. This chain joins TRBV6-2 or TRBV6-3 and TRBJ2-1; D is uncertain. V lost 6 bases and J 1 base, leaving 13 bases between the germline ends. The CDR3 extends over 15 amino acids. Germline CDR1 and CDR2: MNHEY and SVGEGT. The DNA for the CDR3 is TGTGCCAGCAGATCTGACCAGCAGTCCTACAATGAGCAGTTCTTC. Translating gives CASRSDQQSYNEQFF.

A few counts support this clonotype. This chain joins TRBV7-9 and TRBJ1-1; TRBD1 agrees at 8 bases. Germline lookup yields CDR1 SEHNR and CDR2 FQNEAQ (reference sequence). The trim removed 5 bases at V and 6 bases at J, leaving 8 bases unmatched. CDR3 size: 14 residues. CDR3 DNA sequence: TGTGCCAGCAGCCCGGACAGGGCACGGCCTGAAGCTTTCTTT. Translation: CASSPDRARPEAFF.

This sequence joins TRBV20-1 and TRBJ2-5; perhaps TRBD1 as D (5 bases). Germline-derived CDR1 and CDR2 are DFQATT and SNEGSKA (reference sequence). Trimming left V 5 bases short and J 5 bases short, with 9 bases between. The CDR3 runs 11 residues. The CDR3 DNA follows: TGCAGTGCTCCCCCAGGGGAGACCCAGTACTTC. Its translation: CSAPPGETQYF.

Concerning this clonotype itself: Mismatch with germline at one junction end may stem from a read error. The chain is built from TRBV12-3 or TRBV12-4 and TRBJ1-4, with D unclear. This CDR3 is 13 amino acids long. The CDR3 DNA is TGTACCAGCGCCTCGACAACTAATGAAAAACTGTTTTTT. This gives the protein CTSASTTNEKLFF.

V usage is TRBV28 and J usage is TRBJ2-4; either TRBD1 or TRBD2 may supply D (5 bases each). The assigned J gene may be wrong: the sequence end matches TRBJ2-7 better. Germline V gives CDR1 MDHEN, CDR2 SYDVKM. This CDR3 spans 16 amino acids. The CDR3 DNA sequence: TGTGCCAGCAGTCTTCCGTTGGGGGAGTTCCTTTACGAGCAGTACTTC. Its protein product is CASSLPLGEFLYEQYF.

The gene calls are TRBV6-1 and TRBJ1-2, with 9 bases identical to TRBD1. Germline V gene sequence: CDR1 MNHNS, CDR2 SASEGT. The CDR3 covers 18 residues. V lost 6 bases, J lost 1 base, and 15 bases stayed unmatched. The CDR3, as DNA: TGTGCCAGCAGGATTCCGGGACAGGGTAGCGCAAGTAACTATGGCTACACCTTC. Translated: CASRIPGQGSASNYGYTF.

The gene calls are TRBV29-1 and TRBJ2-3; no clear D gene. CDR1 is SQVTM and CDR2 is ANQGSEA in the germline V gene. V gave up 5 bases and J gave up 2 bases, with 14 bases separating them. The CDR3 covers 14 residues. This chain's CDR3 is CSVSSTASTDTQYF. CDR3 coding DNA: TGCAGCGTTAGTTCGACGGCCTCCACAGATACGCAGTATTTT.

The chain is built from TRBV20-1 and TRBJ2-3; D gene unclear. V was trimmed by 0 bases and J by 4 bases, leaving 14 bases between them. This CDR3 has 15 residues. The germline CDR1 and CDR2 sequences are DFQATT and SNEGSKA (reference sequence). This chain's CDR3 is CSARDSPSNPDTQYF. In DNA, the CDR3 is TGCAGTGCTAGAGATTCTCCTAGTAATCCAGATACGCAGTATTTT.

This rearrangement joins TRBV6-2 or TRBV6-3 to TRBJ1-2, with TRBD1 identical over 7 bases. Looked up from germline, CDR1 is MNHEY and CDR2 is SVGEGT. This CDR3 has 15 amino acids. The J segment lost 8 bases and the V segment lost 3 bases, leaving 12 bases of the junction unmatched. CDR3 in amino acids: CASSYVTEGARGYTF. The CDR3 DNA reads as TGTGCCAGCAGTTATGTAACAGAGGGGGCGAGAGGCTACACCTTC.

This clonotype was recorded a few times. The rearrangement joins TRBV10-3 to TRBJ1-2; a possible D gene is TRBD1 (5 bases). V shed 4 bases and J shed 5 bases, with 8 bases lying between them. The length of the CDR3 is 12 residues. Germline loops: CDR1 ENHRY, CDR2 SYGVKD. The CDR3 region has the DNA TGTGCCATCAGTGGGCAGGGATATGGCTACACCTTC. Translating gives CAISGQGYGYTF.

This clonotype was counted a few times. The chain uses TRBV15 and TRBJ2-5; D may be TRBD1 (6 bases). This CDR3 is 18 amino acids long. Germline V gene lookup returns CDR1 LNHNV and CDR2 YYDKDF (reference sequence). V lost 5 bases to trimming and J lost 0 bases, with 22 bases between them. CDR3 DNA sequence: TGTGCCACCAGCGGGCGAGGGACAACCTCCCCGAACCAAGAGACCCAGTACTTC. Translation: CATSGRGTTSPNQETQYF.

To note about this clonotype: The junction departs from the called germline gene at one end, perhaps through a read error. The chain links TRBV20-1 to TRBJ2-7; 9 positions agree with TRBD2. The germline V gene has CDR1 DFQATT and CDR2 SNEGSKA (reference sequence). The CDR3 spans 14 residues. The CDR3 DNA reads TGCAGTGCAATTAGCGGGGGAGCGACCTACGGGCAGTACTTC. It is translated as CSAISGGATYGQYF.

The chain carries TRBV4-3 and TRBJ1-6; 7 bases match TRBD1. Per germline, CDR1 LGHNA and CDR2 YSLEER. V shed 0 bases and J 10 bases; nucleotides not matched to a gene: 9. This CDR3 has 16 residues. The CDR3 DNA reads as TGCGCCAGCAGCCAAGACCGAGCAGGGGGTTACTCACCCCTCCACTTT. The encoded protein is CASSQDRAGGYSPLHF.

The chain recombines TRBV6-2 or TRBV6-3 with TRBJ2-7; 13 nucleotides agree with TRBD2. V lost 6 bases and J lost 3; bases outside the gene matches: 8. Germline CDR1 MNHEY, CDR2 SVGEGT. CDR3 size: 16 residues. CDR3 DNA: TGTGCCAGCAGCAGTCCCGGACTAGCGGGGGACTACGAGCAGTACTTC. It encodes CASSSPGLAGDYEQYF.

The chain has TRBV4-3 and TRBJ1-1, with D tentatively TRBD1 (5 bases). Germline CDR1 is LGHNA and CDR2 is YSLEER. The CDR3 spans 16 residues. V lost 0 bases and J lost 5, with 16 bases in between. The CDR3 is CASSQDRGVWGTEAFF. The DNA for the CDR3 is TGCGCCAGCAGCCAAGATAGAGGAGTATGGGGGACTGAAGCTTTCTTT.

The chain combines TRBV10-3 with TRBJ1-2; TRBD1 agrees at 9 bases. The germline V gene has CDR1 ENHRY and CDR2 SYGVKD. J lost 4 bases, V lost 5 bases, and 8 bases had no gene match. The CDR3 is 15 residues long. DNA of the CDR3: TGTGCCATCAGTACCACAGGGGGCACTGGCTATGGCTACACCTTC. This translates into CAISTTGGTGYGYTF.

The rearrangement uses TRBV9 and TRBJ1-1; possible D gene TRBD1, 5 bases. The CDR3 has 15 amino acids. Per the germline V gene, CDR1 is SGDLS and CDR2 is YYNGEE. V lost 4 bases and J lost 5, with 18 bases in between. The chain's CDR3 is CASSYSGTPGTEAFF. Here the CDR3 DNA reads TGTGCCAGCAGCTATTCCGGGACCCCCGGGACTGAAGCTTTCTTT.

This clonotype was picked up a small number of times. This chain joins TRBV20-1 and TRBJ2-7, with 7 bases matching TRBD2. Losses at the gene ends were 5 bases for V and 0 bases for J; bases not matched to a gene: 13. The CDR3 has 16 residues. Germline V gene data show CDR1 as DFQATT and CDR2 as SNEGSKA (reference sequence). The CDR3 coding sequence is TGCAGTGCTTTTGGACTAGATGGGGGTAGCTCCTACGAGCAGTACTTC. It is translated as CSAFGLDGGSSYEQYF.